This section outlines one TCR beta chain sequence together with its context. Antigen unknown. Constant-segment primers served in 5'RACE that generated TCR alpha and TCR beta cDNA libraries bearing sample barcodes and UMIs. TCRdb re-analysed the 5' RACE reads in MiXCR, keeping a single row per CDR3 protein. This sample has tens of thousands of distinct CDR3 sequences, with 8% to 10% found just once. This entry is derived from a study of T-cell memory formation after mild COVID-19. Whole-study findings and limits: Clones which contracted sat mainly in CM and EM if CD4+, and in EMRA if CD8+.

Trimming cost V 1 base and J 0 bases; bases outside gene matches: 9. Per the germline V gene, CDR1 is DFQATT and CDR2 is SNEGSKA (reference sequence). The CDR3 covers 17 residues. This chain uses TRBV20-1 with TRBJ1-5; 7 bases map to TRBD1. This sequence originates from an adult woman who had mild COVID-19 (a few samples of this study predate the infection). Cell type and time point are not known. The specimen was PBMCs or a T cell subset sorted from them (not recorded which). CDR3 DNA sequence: TGCAGTGCTAGAGGGTTGACAGGGTCGTATAGCAATCAGCCCCAGCATTTT. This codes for CSARGLTGSYSNQPQHF.